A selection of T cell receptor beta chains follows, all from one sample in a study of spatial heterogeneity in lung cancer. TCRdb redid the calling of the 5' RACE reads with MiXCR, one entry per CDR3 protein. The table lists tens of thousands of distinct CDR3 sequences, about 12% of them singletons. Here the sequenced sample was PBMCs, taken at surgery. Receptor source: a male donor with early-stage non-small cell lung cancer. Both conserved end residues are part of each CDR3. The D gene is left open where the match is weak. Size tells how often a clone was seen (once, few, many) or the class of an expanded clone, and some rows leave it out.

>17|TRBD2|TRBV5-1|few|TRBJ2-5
CASSLVHERGLQETQYF
TGCGCCAGCAGCTTGGTCCACGAGCGGGGGTTACAAGAGACCCAGTACTTC
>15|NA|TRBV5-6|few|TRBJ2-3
CASSLAQPFTDTQYF
TGTGCCAGCAGCTTGGCTCAGCCTTTCACAGATACGCAGTATTTT
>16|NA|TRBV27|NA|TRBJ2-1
CASNPRGDRFYNEQFF
TGTGCCAGCAACCCCAGGGGTGACCGATTCTACAATGAGCAGTTCTTC
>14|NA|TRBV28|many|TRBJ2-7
CASSIPRWGSEQYF
TGTGCCAGCAGTATCCCTCGGTGGGGTTCCGAGCAGTACTTC
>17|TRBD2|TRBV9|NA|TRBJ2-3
CASSESGGASAADTQYF
TGTGCCAGCAGCGAAAGCGGGGGGGCCAGCGCAGCAGATACGCAGTATTTT
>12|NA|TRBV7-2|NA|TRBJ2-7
CASSLDPVKPVF
TGTGCCAGCAGCTTAGATCCCGTTAAGCCAGTATTC
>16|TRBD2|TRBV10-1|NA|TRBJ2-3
CASSKTGTSGTDTQYF
TGCGCCAGCAGCAAAACCGGGACTAGCGGCACAGATACGCAGTATTTT
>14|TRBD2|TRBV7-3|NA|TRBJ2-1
CASSLTSGANEQFF
TGTGCCAGCAGCCTGACTAGCGGGGCAAATGAGCAGTTCTTC
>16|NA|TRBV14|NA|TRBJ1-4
CASSQVAGPTNEKLFF
TGTGCCAGCAGCCAAGTCGCGGGACCAACTAATGAAAAACTGTTTTTT
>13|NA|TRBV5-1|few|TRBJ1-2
CASSHEGRVGYTF
TGCGCCAGCAGCCACGAGGGAAGGGTCGGCTACACCTTC
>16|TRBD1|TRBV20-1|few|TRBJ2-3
CSASYGTGQGVDTQYF
TGCAGTGCTAGTTATGGTACAGGACAGGGGGTAGATACGCAGTATTTT
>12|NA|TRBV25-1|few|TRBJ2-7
CASSAGGGEQYF
TGTGCCAGCAGTGCCGGAGGGGGGGAGCAGTACTTC
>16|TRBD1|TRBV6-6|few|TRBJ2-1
CASSYPTTGGGNEQFF
TGTGCCAGCAGTTACCCCACGACAGGGGGAGGCAATGAGCAGTTCTTC
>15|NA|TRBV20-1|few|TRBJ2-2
CSARDVDKNTGELFF
TGCAGTGCTAGAGATGTAGACAAGAACACCGGGGAGCTGTTTTTT
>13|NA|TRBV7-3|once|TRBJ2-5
CASSLTSMETQYF
TGTGCCAGCAGCTTAACGTCAATGGAGACCCAGTACTTC
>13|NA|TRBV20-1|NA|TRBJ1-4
CSLQVPTNEKLFF
TGCAGTCTCCAGGTTCCAACTAATGAAAAACTGTTTTTT
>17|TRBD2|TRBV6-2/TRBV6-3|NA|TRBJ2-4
CASSRGLAELAKNIQYF
TGTGCCAGCAGCCGGGGACTAGCGGAGCTAGCCAAAAACATTCAGTACTTC
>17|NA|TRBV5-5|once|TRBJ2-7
CASSFAGQRGGSYEQYF
TGTGCCAGCAGCTTTGCGGGACAGCGTGGGGGCTCCTACGAGCAGTACTTC
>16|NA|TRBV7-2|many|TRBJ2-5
CASSFSGGGSQETQYF
TGTGCCAGCAGCTTCTCAGGAGGGGGTTCCCAAGAGACCCAGTACTTC
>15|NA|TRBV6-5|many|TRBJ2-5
CASSYSMFRQETQYF
TGTGCCAGCAGTTACTCGATGTTCAGGCAAGAGACCCAGTACTTC
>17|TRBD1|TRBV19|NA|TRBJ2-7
CASSLRGTGAILYEQYF
TGTGCCAGTAGCCTACGCGGGACAGGAGCCATCCTCTACGAGCAGTACTTC
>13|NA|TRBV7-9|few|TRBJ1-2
CASSWGGREGYTF
TGTGCCAGCAGCTGGGGTGGCCGTGAGGGCTACACCTTC
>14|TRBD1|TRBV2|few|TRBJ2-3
CASSTTGGADTQYF
TGTGCCAGCAGTACGACAGGGGGCGCAGATACGCAGTATTTT
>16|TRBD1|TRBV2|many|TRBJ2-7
CASTPLEGQGNYEQYF
TGTGCCAGCACTCCTCTGGAGGGACAGGGCAACTACGAGCAGTACTTC